This TCR beta chain was obtained from a study of control samples from healthy donors and cancer patients. Repertoires were generated with immunoSEQ multiplex PCR, while TCRdb's copy carries only in-frame clones and drops some. The table has 100,000 to 150,000 clones, about 88% seen once. This clone was detected only once. The length of the CDR3 is 15 residues. Trimming removed 1 base from V and 2 bases from J, with 11 bases in between. Germline-derived CDR1 and CDR2 are SGDLS and YYNGEE. The clonotype originates from a man in his late teens or twenties in good health. Sequencing input: blood. V gene TRBV9 combines with J gene TRBJ2-3; D is unclear. DNA of the CDR3: TGTGCCAGCAGCGTAAGAGGTGATATCACAGATACGCAGTATTTT. It yields the protein CASSVRGDITDTQYF.